The TCR beta chain under discussion was sequenced for a study of glioma-infiltrating T cells. Findings and caveats of the study: Only very few CDR3 sequences appeared in both tissue and blood.

TCR alpha and beta CDR3 regions were amplified from RNA using iRepertoire nested multiplex PCR. Tissue mRNA or PBMC total RNA, roughly 100-400 ng, went into one-step reverse transcription and amplification. TCRdb called the multiplex PCR reads again in MiXCR, with one record for every CDR3 protein. The table has under 200,000 distinct CDR3 sequences, about 40% seen once. This clonotype was picked up a small number of times. The antigen is not known. This CDR3 is 12 amino acids long. V gave up 6 bases and J gave up 6 bases, with 12 bases separating them. This TCR was recovered from a human donor with low-grade glioma or glioblastoma, undergoing nonglioma brain surgery, or in good health (not recorded which). J is TRBJ2-7 and V is TRBV12-3 or TRBV12-4, with a weak D call TRBD1 (5 bases). The sequencing sample was made of glioma tissue, nonneoplastic brain tissue, or PBMCs (not recorded which). The CDR3 here is CASSYSTGEQYF. The CDR3 DNA reads as TGTGCCAGCAGCTATTCCACAGGCGAGCAGTACTTC.